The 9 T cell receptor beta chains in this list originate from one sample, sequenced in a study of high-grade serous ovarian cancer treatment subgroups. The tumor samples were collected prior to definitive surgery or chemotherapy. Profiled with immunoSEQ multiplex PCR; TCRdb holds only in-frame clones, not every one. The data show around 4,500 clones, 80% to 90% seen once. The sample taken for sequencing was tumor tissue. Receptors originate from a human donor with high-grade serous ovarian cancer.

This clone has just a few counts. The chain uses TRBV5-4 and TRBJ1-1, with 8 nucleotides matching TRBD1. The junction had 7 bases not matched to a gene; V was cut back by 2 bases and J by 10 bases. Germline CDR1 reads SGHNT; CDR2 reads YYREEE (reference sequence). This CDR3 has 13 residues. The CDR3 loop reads CASSFDGQGRAFF. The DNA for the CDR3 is TGTGCCAGCAGCTTTGATGGACAGGGAAGAGCTTTCTTT.

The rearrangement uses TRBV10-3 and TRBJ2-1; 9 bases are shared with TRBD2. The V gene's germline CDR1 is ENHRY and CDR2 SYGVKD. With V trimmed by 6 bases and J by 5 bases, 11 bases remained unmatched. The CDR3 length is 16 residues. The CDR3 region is CAISSPGLAGNNEQFF. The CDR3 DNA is TGTGCCATCAGCTCTCCGGGGCTAGCGGGAAACAATGAGCAGTTCTTC.

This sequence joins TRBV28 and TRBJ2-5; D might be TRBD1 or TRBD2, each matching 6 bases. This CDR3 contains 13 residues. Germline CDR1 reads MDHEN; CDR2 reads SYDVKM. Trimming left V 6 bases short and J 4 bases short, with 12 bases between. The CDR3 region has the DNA TGTGCCAGCAGAGAGGGGGGCCTAGAGACCCAGTACTTC. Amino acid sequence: CASREGGLETQYF.

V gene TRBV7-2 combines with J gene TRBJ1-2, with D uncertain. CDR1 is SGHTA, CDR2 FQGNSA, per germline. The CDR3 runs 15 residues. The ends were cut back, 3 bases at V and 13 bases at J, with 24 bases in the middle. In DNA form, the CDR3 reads TGTGCCAGCAGCTTCTCAGGATCCCTTGATTACGACTGCACCTTC. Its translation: CASSFSGSLDYDCTF.

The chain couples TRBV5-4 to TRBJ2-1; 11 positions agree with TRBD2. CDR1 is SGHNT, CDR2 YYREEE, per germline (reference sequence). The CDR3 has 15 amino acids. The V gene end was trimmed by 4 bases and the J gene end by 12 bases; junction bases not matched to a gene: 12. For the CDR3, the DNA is TGTGCCAGCAGCGCCCCTAGCGGGGGGAGTCCTGGGCAGTTCTTC. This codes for CASSAPSGGSPGQFF.

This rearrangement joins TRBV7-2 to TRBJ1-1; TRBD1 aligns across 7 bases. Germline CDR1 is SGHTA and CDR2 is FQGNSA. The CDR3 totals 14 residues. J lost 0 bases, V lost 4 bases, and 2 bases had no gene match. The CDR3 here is CASSYRGLNTEAFF. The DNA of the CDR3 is TGTGCCAGCAGCTACAGGGGTTTGAACACTGAAGCTTTCTTT. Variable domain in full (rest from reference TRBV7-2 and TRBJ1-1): GAGVSQSPSNKVTEKGKDVELRCDPISGHTALYWYRQSLGQGLEFLIYFQGNSAPDKSGLPSDRFSAERTGGSVSTLTIQRTQQEDSAVYLCASSYRGLNTEAFFGQGTRLTVV.

The chain's CDR3 is CASSVGGQGGTGNTIYF. CDR3 bases: TGTGCCAGCAGCGTAGGGGGACAGGGTGGGACTGGAAACACCATATATTTT. The gene calls are TRBV9 and TRBJ1-3; 9 bases align to TRBD1. This CDR3 is 17 amino acids long. The V gene end was trimmed by 0 bases and the J gene end by 2 bases; junction bases not matched to a gene: 6. Germline V lookup: CDR1 SGDLS, CDR2 YYNGEE.

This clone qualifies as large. In nucleotides, the CDR3 is TGTGCCAGCAGGTGCTCGACAGGGTACGGCACTGAAGCTTTCTTT. Translation: CASRCSTGYGTEAFF. V usage is TRBV21-1 and J usage is TRBJ1-1; the D call in the table, TRBD1, was not verified against the DNA. TRBV21-1 represents a pseudogene. CDR3 length: 15 amino acids.

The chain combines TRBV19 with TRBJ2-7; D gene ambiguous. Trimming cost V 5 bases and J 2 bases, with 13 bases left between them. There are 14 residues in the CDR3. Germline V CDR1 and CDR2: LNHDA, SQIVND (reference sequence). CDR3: CASSLTTTAYEQYF. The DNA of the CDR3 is TGTGCCAGTAGTTTAACTACTACAGCCTACGAGCAGTACTTC.